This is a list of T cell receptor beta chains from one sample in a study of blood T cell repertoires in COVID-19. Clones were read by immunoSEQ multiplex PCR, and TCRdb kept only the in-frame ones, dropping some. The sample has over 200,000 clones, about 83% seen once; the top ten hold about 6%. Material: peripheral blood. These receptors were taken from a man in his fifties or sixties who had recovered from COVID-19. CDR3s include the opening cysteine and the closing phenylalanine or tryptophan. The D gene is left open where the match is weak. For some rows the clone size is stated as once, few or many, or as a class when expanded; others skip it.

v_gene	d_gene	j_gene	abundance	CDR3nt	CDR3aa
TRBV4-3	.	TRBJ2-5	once	TGCGCCAGCAGCCAAGAGGGAGGCAGCTACCAAGAGACCCAGTACTTC	CASSQEGGSYQETQYF
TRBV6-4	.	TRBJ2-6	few	TGTGCCAGCAGTGAATCTAGCTTTCCCTCTGGGGCCAACGTCCTGACTTTC	CASSESSFPSGANVLTF
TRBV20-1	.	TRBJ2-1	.	TGCAGTGCTATAAAGCGCGGTGAGCAGTTCTTC	CSAIKRGEQFF
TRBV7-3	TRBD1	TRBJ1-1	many	TGTGCCAGCAGACCCGGACAGGGCTCCATGAACACTGAAGCTTTCTTT	CASRPGQGSMNTEAFF
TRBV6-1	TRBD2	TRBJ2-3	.	TGTGCCAGCAGTGTCCTCACCCGACTAGCGGGTAGCACAGATACGCAGTATTTT	CASSVLTRLAGSTDTQYF
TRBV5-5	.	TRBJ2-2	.	TGTGCCAGCAGCTCTCTCCCCCGGGACACCGGGGAGCTGTTTTTT	CASSSLPRDTGELFF
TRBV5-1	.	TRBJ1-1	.	TGCGCCAGCAGCGGCCAGACATCGAACACTGAAGCTTTCTTT	CASSGQTSNTEAFF
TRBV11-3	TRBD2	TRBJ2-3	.	TGTGCCAGCAGCCCGGGGGGGGGTCCAACAGATACGCAGTATTTT	CASSPGGGPTDTQYF
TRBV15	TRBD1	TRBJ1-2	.	TGTGCCACCAGCGGCACCGGGACAGGGGGCCGCTATGGCTACACCTTC	CATSGTGTGGRYGYTF
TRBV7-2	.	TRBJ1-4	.	TGTGCCAGCAGCTCCGCAACTAATGAAAAACTGTTTTTT	CASSSATNEKLFF
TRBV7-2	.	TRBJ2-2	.	TGTGCCAGCAGCTTAGTTGCAGGGGCAAGAACCGGGGAGCTGTTTTTT	CASSLVAGARTGELFF
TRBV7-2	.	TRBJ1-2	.	TGTGCCAGCAGCTTCGTCTCCATACAGGTGAACTATGGCTACACCTTC	CASSFVSIQVNYGYTF
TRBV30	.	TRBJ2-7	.	TGTGCCTGGAGTTTTCACTCCTACGAGCAGTACTTC	CAWSFHSYEQYF
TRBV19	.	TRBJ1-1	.	TGTGCCAGTAGCCACGGGGGGGGGACCAACACTGAAGCTTTCTTT	CASSHGGGTNTEAFF
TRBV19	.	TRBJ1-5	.	TGTGCCAGTAGTATGCAGAGCAATCAGCCCCAGCATTTT	CASSMQSNQPQHF
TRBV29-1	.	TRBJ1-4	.	TGCAGCGTCGCACGACAGTCTAATGAAAAACTGTTTTTT	CSVARQSNEKLFF
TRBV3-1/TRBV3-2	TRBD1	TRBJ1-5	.	TGTGCCAGCAGCCTTGGGGACAGGACAGATCAGCCCCAGCATTTT	CASSLGDRTDQPQHF
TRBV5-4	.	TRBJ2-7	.	TGTGCCAGCAGCCTGGAGGTGGGCGACCGCGAGCAGTACTTC	CASSLEVGDREQYF
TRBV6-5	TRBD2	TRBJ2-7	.	TGTGCCAGCAGCAGGGGACTAGCGCGAACCTACGAGCAGTACTTC	CASSRGLARTYEQYF
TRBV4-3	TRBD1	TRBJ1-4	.	TGCGCCAGCAGCCAATATCAAACAGGGGGTAATGAAAAGCTGTTTTTT	CASSQYQTGGNEKLFF
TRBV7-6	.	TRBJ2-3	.	TGTGCCAGCAGCTTAGCGCTGGAGGGAATCACAGATACGCAGTATTTT	CASSLALEGITDTQYF
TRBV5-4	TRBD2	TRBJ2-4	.	TGTGCCAGCAGCCTTGATGCGGGGGGACAAAACATTCAGTACTTC	CASSLDAGGQNIQYF
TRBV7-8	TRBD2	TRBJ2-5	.	TGTGCCAGCAGCCCCTGGTCCGGGACTAGCACGGAGACCCAGTACTTC	CASSPWSGTSTETQYF
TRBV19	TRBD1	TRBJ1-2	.	TGTGCCAGTAGTTCACCCGGGACAGGGAGAATTGGCTACACCTTC	CASSSPGTGRIGYTF
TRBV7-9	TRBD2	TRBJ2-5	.	TGTGCCAGCAACCTAGCGGGGAGGTGGGAGACCCAGTACTTC	CASNLAGRWETQYF
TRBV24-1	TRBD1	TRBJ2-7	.	TGTGCCACCAGTGATACCGGGACAGTATACGAGCAGTACTTC	CATSDTGTVYEQYF
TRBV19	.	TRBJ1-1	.	TGTGCCAGTAGTATCCCCGGGGGAGGGACTGAAGCTTTCTTT	CASSIPGGGTEAFF
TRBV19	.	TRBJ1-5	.	TGTGCCAGTAGTATTACGGGACACCGCGAGCCCCAGCATTTT	CASSITGHREPQHF
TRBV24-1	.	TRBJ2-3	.	TGTGCCACCAGTGATTCGGGGATAGGCACAGATACGCAGTATTTT	CATSDSGIGTDTQYF
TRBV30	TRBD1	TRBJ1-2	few	TGTGCCGCGGACAGGGAACATGGCTACACCTTC	CAADREHGYTF